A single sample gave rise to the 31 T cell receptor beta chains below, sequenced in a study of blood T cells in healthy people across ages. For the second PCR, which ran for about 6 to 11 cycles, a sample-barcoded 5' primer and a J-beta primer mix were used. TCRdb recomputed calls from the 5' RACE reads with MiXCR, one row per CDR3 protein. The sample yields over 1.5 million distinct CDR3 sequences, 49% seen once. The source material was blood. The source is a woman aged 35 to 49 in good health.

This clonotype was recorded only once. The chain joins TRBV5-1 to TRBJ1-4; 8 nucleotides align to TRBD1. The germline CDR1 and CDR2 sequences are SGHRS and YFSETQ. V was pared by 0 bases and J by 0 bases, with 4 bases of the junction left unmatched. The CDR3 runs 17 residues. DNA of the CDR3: TGCGCCAGCAGCTTGGGCGGGACAGGTCCAACTAATGAAAAACTGTTTTTT. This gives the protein CASSLGGTGPTNEKLFF.

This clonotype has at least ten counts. The CDR3 coding sequence is TGTGCCAGCAGCCAGGGGCGGGGTCAGCCCCAGCATTTT. It translates to CASSQGRGQPQHF. The rearrangement links TRBV7-2 to TRBJ1-5; tentative D call: TRBD1 (6 bases). The V end lost 5 bases, the J end lost 6 bases, and 11 bases lay between the germline ends. This CDR3 is built from 13 residues. The germline V gene encodes CDR1 SGHTA and CDR2 FQGNSA.

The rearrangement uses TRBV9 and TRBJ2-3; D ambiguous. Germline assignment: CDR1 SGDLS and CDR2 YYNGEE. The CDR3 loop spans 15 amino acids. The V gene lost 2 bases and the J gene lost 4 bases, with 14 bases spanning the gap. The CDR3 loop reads CASSVNVVGPDTQYF. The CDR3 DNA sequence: TGTGCCAGCAGCGTGAACGTAGTTGGCCCAGATACGCAGTATTTT.

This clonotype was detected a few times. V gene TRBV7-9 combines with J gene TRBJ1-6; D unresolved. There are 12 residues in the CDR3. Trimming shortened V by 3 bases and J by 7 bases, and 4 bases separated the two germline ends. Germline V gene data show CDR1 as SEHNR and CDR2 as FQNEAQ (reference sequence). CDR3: CASSFENSPLHF. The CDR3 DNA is TGTGCCAGCAGCTTTGAGAATTCACCCCTCCACTTT.

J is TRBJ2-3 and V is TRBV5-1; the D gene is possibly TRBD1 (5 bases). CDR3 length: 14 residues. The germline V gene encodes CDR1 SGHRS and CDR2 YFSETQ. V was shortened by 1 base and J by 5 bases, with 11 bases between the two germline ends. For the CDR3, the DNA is TGCGCCAGCAGCTTGACCAGGGTCGGAGATACGCAGTATTTT. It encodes CASSLTRVGDTQYF.

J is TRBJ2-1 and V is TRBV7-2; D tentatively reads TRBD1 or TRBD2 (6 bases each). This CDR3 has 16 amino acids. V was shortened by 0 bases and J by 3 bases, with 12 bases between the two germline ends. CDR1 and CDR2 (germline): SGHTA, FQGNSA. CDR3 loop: CASSLAGGTFYNEQFF. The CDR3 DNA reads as TGTGCCAGCAGCTTAGCGGGGGGCACCTTCTACAATGAGCAGTTCTTC.

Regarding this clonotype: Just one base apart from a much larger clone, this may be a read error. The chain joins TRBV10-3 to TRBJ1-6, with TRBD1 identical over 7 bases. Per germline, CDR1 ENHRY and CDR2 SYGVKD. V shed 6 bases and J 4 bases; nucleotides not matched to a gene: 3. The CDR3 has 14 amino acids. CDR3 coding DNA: TGTGCCATCAGCCGGGACAGTTATAATTCACCCCTCCACTTT. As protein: CAISRDSYNSPLHF.

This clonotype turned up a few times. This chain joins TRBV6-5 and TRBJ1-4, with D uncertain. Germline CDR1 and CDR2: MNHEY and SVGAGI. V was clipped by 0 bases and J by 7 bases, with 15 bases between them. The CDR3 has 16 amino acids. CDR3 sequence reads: CASSYSFTGNGEKLFF. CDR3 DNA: TGTGCCAGCAGTTACTCGTTCACCGGGAACGGTGAAAAACTGTTTTTT.

The CDR3 loop is CASSETGRQYF. CDR3 sequence (DNA): TGTGCCAGCAGTGAAACAGGAAGGCAGTACTTC. The chain carries TRBV25-1 and TRBJ2-5, with D perhaps TRBD1 (5 bases). Per germline, CDR1 MGHDK and CDR2 SYGVNS. This CDR3 is 11 amino acids long. V dropped 2 bases and J dropped 11 bases, with 9 bases sitting between them.

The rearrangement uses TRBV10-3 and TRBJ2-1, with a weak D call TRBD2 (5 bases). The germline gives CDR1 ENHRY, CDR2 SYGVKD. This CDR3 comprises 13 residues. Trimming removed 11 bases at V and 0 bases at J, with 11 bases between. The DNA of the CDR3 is TGTGCCTTTAGCGAGAGCTCCTACAATGAGCAGTTCTTC. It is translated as CAFSESSYNEQFF.

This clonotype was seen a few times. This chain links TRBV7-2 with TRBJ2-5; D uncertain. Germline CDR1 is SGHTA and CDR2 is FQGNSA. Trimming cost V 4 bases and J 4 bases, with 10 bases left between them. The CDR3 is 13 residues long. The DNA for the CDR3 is TGTGCCAGCAGCTCCAGCCGGGTAGAGACCCAGTACTTC. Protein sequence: CASSSSRVETQYF.

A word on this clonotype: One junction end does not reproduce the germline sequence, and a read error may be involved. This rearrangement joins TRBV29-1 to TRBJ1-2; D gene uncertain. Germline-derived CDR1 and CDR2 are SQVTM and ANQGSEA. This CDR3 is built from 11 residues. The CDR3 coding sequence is TGCAGCGTTGACAGCTACTATGGCTACATCTTC. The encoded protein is CSVDSYYGYIF.

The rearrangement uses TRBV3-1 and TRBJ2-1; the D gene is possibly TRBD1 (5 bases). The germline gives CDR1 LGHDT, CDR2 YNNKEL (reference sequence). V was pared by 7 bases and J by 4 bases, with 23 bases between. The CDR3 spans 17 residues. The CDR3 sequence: CASTETPSTAMYNEQFF. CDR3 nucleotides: TGTGCCAGCACCGAGACCCCCTCGACAGCCATGTACAATGAGCAGTTCTTC.

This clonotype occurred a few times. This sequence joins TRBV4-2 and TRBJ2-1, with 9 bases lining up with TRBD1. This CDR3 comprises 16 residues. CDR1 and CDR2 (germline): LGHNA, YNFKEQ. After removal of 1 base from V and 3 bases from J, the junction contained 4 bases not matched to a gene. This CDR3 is CASSQGQGGGYNEQFF. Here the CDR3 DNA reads TGTGCCAGCAGCCAAGGACAGGGGGGGGGCTACAATGAGCAGTTCTTC.

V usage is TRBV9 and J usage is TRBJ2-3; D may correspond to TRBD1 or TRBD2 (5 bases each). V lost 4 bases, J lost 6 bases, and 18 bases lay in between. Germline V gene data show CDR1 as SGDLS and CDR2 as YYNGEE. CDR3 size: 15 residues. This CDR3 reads CASSSSGPPSDTQYF. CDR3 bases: TGTGCCAGCAGCTCCTCGGGACCGCCGAGTGATACGCAGTATTTT.

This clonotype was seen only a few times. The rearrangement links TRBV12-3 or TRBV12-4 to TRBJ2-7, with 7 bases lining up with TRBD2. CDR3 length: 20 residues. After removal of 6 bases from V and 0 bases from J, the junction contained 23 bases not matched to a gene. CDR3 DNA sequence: TGTGCCAGCAGGTACCGTCCCGGGTCGGGGGGACTACGTACCTCCTACGAGCAGTACTTC. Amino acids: CASRYRPGSGGLRTSYEQYF.

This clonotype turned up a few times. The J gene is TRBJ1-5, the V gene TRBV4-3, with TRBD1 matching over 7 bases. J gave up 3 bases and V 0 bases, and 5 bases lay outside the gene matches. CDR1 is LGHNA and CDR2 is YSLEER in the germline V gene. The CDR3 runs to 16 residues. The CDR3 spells CASSQERGQINQPQHF. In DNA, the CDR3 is TGCGCCAGCAGCCAAGAAAGGGGGCAGATCAATCAGCCCCAGCATTTT.

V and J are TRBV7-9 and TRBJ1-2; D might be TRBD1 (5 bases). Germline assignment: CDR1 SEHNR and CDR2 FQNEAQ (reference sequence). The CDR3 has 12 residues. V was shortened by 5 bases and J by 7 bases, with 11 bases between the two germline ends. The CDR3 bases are TGTGCCAGCAGCCCGACAGAGAGTGGCTACACCTTC. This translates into CASSPTESGYTF.

The CDR3 DNA reads as TGTGCCAGCAGCTTCCAGGGCGGGGTTGAAGCTTTCTTT. The encoded protein is CASSFQGGVEAFF. The V call is TRBV5-5, the J call TRBJ1-1, with TRBD1 as a possible D gene (5 bases). The CDR3 contains 13 residues. V was clipped by 2 bases and J by 7 bases, with 12 bases between them. Germline V gene data show CDR1 as SGHKS and CDR2 as YYEKEE (reference sequence).

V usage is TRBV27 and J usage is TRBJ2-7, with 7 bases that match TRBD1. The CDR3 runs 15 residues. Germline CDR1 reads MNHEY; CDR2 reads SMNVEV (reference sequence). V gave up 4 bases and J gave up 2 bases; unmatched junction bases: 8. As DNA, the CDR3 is TGTGCCAGCAGTTCAAGCAACAGGGGTCCCTACGAGCAGTACTTC. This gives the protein CASSSSNRGPYEQYF.

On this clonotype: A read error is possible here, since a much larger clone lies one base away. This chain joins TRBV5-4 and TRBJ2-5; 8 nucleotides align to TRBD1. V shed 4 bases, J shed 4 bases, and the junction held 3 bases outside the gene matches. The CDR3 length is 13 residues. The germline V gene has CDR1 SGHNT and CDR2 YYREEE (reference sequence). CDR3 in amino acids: CASSVQGAETQYF. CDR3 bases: TGTGCCAGCAGCGTGCAGGGGGCAGAGACCCAGTACTTC. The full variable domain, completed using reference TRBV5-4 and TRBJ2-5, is ETGVTQSPTHLIKTRGQQVTLRCSSQSGHNTVSWYQQALGQGPQFIFQYYREEENGRGNFPPRFSGLQFPNYSSELNVNALELDDSALYLCASSVQGAETQYFGPGTRLLVL.

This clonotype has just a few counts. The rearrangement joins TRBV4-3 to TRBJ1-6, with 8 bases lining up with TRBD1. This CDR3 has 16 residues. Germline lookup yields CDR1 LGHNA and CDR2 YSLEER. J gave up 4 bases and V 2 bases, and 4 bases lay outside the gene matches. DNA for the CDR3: TGCGCCAGCAGCCAAACCGGGACAGGTTATAATTCACCCCTCCACTTT. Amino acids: CASSQTGTGYNSPLHF.

This CDR3 reads CASSPMDRPAWSNQPQHF. CDR3 DNA: TGTGCCAGCAGCCCCATGGACAGGCCTGCCTGGAGCAATCAGCCCCAGCATTTT. V gene TRBV7-8 combines with J gene TRBJ1-5; 7 nucleotides align to TRBD1. CDR1 and CDR2 from the germline V gene are SGHVS and FQNEAQ. CDR3 size: 18 residues. Trimming removed 5 bases from V and 1 base from J; junction bases left unmatched: 14.

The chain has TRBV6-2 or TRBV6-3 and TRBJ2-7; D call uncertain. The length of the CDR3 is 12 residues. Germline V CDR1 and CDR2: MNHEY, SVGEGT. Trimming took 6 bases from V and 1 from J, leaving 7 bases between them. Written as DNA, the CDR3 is TGTGCCAGCAGAATGACGTCCTACGAGCAGTACTTC. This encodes CASRMTSYEQYF.

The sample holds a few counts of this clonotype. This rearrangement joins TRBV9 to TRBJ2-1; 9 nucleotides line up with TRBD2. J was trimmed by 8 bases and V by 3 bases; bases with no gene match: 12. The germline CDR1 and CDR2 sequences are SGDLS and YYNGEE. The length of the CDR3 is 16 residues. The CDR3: CASSELPGLAYYEQFF. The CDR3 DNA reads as TGTGCCAGCAGCGAACTTCCGGGACTAGCATACTATGAGCAGTTCTTC. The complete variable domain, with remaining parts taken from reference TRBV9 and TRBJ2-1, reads DSGVTQTPKHLITATGQRVTLRCSPRSGDLSVYWYQQSLDQGLQFLIQYYNGEERAKGNILERFSAQQFPDLHSELNLSSLELGDSALYFCASSELPGLAYYEQFFGPGTRLTVL.

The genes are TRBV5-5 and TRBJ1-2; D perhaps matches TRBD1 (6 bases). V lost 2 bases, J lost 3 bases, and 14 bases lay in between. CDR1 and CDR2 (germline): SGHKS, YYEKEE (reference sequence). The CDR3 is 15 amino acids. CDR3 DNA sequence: TGTGCCAGCAGCTTCTCACCGACAGGCTACTATGGCTACACCTTC. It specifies CASSFSPTGYYGYTF.

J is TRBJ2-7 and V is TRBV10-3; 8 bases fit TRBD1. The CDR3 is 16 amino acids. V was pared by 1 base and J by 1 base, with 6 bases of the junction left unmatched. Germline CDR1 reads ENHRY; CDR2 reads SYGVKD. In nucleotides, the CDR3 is TGTGCCATCAGTGAGTTGCTGGGACAGGCGTCCTACGAGCAGTACTTC. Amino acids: CAISELLGQASYEQYF.

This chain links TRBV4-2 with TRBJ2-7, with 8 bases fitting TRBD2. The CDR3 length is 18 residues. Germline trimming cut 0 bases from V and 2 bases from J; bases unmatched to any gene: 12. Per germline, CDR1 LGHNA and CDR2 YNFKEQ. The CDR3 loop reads CASSQDWGLAGRPYEQYF. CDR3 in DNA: TGTGCCAGCAGCCAAGATTGGGGCCTAGCGGGCCGTCCCTACGAGCAGTACTTC.

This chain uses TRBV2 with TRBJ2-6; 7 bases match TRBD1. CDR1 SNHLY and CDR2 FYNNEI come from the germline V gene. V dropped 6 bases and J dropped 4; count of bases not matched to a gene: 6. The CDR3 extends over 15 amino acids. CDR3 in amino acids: CASSPRGYGANVLTF. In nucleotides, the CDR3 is TGTGCCAGCAGCCCCAGGGGGTACGGGGCCAACGTCCTGACTTTC.

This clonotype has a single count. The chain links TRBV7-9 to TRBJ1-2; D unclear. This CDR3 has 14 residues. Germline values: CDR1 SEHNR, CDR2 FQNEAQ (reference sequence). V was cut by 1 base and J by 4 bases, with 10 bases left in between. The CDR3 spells CASSLDPNIYGYTF. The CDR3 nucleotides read TGTGCCAGCAGCTTAGATCCAAACATCTATGGCTACACCTTC.

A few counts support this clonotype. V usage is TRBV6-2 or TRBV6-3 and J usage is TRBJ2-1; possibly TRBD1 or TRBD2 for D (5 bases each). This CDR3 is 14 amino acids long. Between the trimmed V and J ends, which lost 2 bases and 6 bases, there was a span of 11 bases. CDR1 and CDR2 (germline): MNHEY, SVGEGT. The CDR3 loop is CASSYKGRSNEQFF. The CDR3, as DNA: TGTGCCAGCAGTTACAAGGGACGTTCCAATGAGCAGTTCTTC.